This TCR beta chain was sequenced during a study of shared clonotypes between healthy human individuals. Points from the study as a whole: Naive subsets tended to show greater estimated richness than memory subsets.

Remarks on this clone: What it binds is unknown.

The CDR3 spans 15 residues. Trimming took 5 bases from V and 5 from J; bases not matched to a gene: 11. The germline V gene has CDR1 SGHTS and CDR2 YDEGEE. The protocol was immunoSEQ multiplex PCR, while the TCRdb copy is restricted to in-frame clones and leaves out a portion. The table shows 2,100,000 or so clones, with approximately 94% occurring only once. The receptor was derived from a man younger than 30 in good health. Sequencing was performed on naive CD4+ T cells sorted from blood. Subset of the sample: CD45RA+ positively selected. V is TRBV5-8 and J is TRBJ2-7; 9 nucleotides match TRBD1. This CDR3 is CASRIPGQGSHEQYF. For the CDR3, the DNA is TGTGCCAGCAGGATACCGGGACAGGGTTCCCACGAGCAGTACTTC.